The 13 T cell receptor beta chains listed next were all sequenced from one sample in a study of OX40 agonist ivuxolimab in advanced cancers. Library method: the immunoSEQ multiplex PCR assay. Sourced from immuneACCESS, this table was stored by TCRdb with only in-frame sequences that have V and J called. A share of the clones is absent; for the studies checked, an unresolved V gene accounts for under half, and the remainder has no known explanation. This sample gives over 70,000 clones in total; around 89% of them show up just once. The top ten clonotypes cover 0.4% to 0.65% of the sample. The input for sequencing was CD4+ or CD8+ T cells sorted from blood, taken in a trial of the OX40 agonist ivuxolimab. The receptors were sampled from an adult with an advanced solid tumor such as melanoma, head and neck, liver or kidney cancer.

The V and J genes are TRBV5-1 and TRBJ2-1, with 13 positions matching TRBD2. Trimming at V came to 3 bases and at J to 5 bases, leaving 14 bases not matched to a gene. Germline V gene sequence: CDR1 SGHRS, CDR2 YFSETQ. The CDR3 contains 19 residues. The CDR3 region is CASSSWTSGRIGQDNEQFF. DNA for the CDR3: TGCGCCAGCAGCTCATGGACTAGCGGGAGAATCGGGCAGGACAATGAGCAGTTCTTC.

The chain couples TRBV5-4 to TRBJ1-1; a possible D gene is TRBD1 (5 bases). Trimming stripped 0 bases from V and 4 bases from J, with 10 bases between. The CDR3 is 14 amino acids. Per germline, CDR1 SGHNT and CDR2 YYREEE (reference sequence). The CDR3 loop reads CASSLERQRTEAFF. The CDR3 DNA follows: TGTGCCAGCAGCTTGGAACGACAGCGCACTGAAGCTTTCTTT.

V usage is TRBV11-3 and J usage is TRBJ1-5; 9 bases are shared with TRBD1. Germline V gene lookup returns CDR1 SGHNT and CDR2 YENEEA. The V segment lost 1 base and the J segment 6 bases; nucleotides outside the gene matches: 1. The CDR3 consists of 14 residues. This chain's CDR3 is CASSLGGQGQPQHF. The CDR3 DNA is TGTGCCAGCAGCTTAGGGGGACAGGGTCAGCCCCAGCATTTT.

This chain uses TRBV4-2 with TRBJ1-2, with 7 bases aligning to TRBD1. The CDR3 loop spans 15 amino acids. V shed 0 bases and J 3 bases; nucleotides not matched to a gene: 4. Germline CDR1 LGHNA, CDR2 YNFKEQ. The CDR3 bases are TGTGCCAGCAGCCAAGATGGGACAGCTTACTATGGCTACACCTTC. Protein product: CASSQDGTAYYGYTF.

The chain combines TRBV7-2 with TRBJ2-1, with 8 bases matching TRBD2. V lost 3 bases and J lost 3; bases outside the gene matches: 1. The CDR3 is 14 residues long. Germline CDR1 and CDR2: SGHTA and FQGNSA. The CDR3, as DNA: TGTGCCAGCAGCTTGGGACTAGTCTACAATGAGCAGTTCTTC. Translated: CASSLGLVYNEQFF.

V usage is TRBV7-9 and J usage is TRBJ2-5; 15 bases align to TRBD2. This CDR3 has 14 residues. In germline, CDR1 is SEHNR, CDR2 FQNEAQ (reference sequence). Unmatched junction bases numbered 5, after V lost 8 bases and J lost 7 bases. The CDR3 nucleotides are TGTGCCAGCGGACTAGCGGGAGGGCCGTCGACCCAGTACTTC. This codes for CASGLAGGPSTQYF.

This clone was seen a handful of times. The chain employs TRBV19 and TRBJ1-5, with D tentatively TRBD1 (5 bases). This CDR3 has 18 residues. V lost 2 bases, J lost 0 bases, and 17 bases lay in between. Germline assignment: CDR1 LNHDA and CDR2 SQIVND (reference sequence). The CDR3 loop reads CASSILMGGIPSNQPQHF. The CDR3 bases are TGTGCCAGTAGTATACTAATGGGGGGGATACCTAGCAATCAGCCCCAGCATTTT.

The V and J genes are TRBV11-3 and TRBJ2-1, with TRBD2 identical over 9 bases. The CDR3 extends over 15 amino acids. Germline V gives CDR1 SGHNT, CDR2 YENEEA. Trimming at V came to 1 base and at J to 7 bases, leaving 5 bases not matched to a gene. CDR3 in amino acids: CASSLGAGGPNEQFF. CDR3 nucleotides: TGTGCCAGCAGCTTAGGGGCGGGAGGGCCGAATGAGCAGTTCTTC.

The chain's CDR3 is CASSPAGTATYEQYF. The CDR3 DNA reads as TGCGCCAGCAGCCCGGCCGGGACTGCCACCTACGAGCAGTACTTC. The chain has TRBV5-1 and TRBJ2-7; TRBD2 is a possible D gene (6 bases). CDR1 is SGHRS and CDR2 is YFSETQ in the germline V gene. The CDR3 has 15 amino acids. The germline V and J ends were trimmed by 4 bases and 2 bases, with 16 bases remaining between them.

Written as DNA, the CDR3 is TGTGCCAGCAGCATAGGGGGACGCGGCTCCCTGGAGCAGTACTTC. Translation: CASSIGGRGSLEQYF. The rearrangement uses TRBV14 and TRBJ2-7; tentative D call: TRBD1 (6 bases). Trimming pared 5 bases from V and 7 bases from J, leaving 21 bases between. Germline CDR1 SGHDN, CDR2 FVKESK. This CDR3 has 15 residues.

Here the CDR3 reads CASSEARLAGQETQYF. CDR3 in DNA: TGTGCCAGCAGTGAAGCGCGTCTAGCGGGACAAGAGACCCAGTACTTC. This chain links TRBV2 with TRBJ2-5, with 9 nucleotides matching TRBD2. J gave up 2 bases and V 0 bases, and 4 bases lay outside the gene matches. CDR3 length equals 16 residues. The germline CDR1 and CDR2 sequences are SNHLY and FYNNEI.

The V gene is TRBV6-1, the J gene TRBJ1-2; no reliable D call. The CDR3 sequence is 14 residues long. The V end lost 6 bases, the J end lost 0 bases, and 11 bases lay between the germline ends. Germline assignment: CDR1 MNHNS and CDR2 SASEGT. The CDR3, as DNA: TGTGCCAGCAGCCTAAGGAAATCTAACTATGGCTACACCTTC. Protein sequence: CASSLRKSNYGYTF.

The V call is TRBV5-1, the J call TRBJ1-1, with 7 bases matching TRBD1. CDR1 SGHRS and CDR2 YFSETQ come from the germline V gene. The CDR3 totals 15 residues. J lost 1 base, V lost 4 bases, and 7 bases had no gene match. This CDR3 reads CASSNGTAKNTEAFF. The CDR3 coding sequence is TGCGCCAGCAGCAACGGGACAGCAAAGAACACTGAAGCTTTCTTT. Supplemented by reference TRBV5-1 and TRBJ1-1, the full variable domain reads KAGVTQTPRYLIKTRGQQVTLSCSPISGHRSVSWYQQTPGQGLQFLFEYFSETQRNKGNFPGRFSGRQFSNSRSEMNVSTLELGDSALYLCASSNGTAKNTEAFFGQGTRLTVV.